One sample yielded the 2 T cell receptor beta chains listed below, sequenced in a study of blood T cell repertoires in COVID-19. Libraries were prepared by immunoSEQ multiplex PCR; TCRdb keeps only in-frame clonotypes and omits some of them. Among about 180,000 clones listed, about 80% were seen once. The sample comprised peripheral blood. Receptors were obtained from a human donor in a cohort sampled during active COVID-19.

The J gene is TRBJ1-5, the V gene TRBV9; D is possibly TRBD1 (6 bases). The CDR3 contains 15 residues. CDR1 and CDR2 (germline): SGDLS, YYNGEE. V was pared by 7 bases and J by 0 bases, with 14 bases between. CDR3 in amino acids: CASAEGVFSNQPQHF. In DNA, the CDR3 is TGTGCCAGCGCCGAGGGGGTATTTAGCAATCAGCCCCAGCATTTT.

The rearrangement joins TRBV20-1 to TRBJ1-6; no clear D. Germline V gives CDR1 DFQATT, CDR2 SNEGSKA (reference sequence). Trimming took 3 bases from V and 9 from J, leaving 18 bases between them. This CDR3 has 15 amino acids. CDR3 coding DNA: TGCAGTGCTAGTAGGGTTCCGGGGTCGGGTTCACCCCTCCACTTT. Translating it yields CSASRVPGSGSPLHF.